The rows below give T cell receptor beta chains drawn from one sample of a study of T cells in Graves' hyperthyroidism and ophthalmopathy. MiXCR was run by TCRdb on the multiplex PCR reads, yielding one entry per CDR3 protein. The sample contains hundreds of thousands of distinct CDR3 sequences, around 45% of which appear only once. Sequences were obtained from peripheral blood or thyroid tissue (not recorded which). These receptors were obtained from a woman aged 18-29 years with Graves' hyperthyroidism. Each CDR3 is given with its conserved first and last residue. The D gene is left open where the match is weak. The listing skips clone size in some rows; elsewhere it reads once, few, many or a size class.

size	V	J	D	DNA	CDR3
many	TRBV20-1	TRBJ1-2	TRBD1	TGCAGTGCTAGGACAGGGGAAGGCTACACCTTC	CSARTGEGYTF
-	TRBV20-1	TRBJ1-6	TRBD1	TGCAGTGCTAGAGAAGACAGGGCCGATTTAATCCTCCACTTT	CSAREDRADLILHF
many	TRBV10-3	TRBJ1-6	-	TGTGCCATCAGACAGGGTCCTGATAATTCACCCCTCCACTTT	CAIRQGPDNSPLHF
once	TRBV5-1	TRBJ2-7	-	TGCGCCAGCAGCTTGGAAGGGACGGAGCAGTACTTC	CASSLEGTEQYF
few	TRBV5-4	TRBJ2-3	TRBD2	TGTGCCAGCAGTTGGATAGCGGGATTCGGCACAGATACGCAGTATTTT	CASSWIAGFGTDTQYF
few	TRBV9	TRBJ1-1	TRBD1	TGTGCCAGCAGCGTGAGCACAGGGGGAGGCACTGAAGCTTTCTTT	CASSVSTGGGTEAFF
once	TRBV11-3	TRBJ1-2	TRBD1	TGTGCCAGCAGCTCCCAACAGGGGTGGAATGGCTACACCTTC	CASSSQQGWNGYTF
many	TRBV7-9	TRBJ1-6	-	TGTGCCAGCACCCACCTGGCAGACAGAGTGAGGTCACCCCTCCACTTT	CASTHLADRVRSPLHF
-	TRBV29-1	TRBJ1-5	-	TGCAGCGCCCTGAGAAGACAGCCGCAGCATTTT	CSALRRQPQHF
-	TRBV24-1	TRBJ1-5	-	TGTGCCACCAGTGGGGGATTGGGCAATCAGCCCCAGCATTTT	CATSGGLGNQPQHF
few	TRBV7-6	TRBJ1-1	-	TGTGCCAGCAGCTTTCTTCCGTTAAACACTGAAGCTTTCTTT	CASSFLPLNTEAFF
many	TRBV19	TRBJ1-2	-	TGTGCCAGTAGTATTGCGAATGGCTACACCTTC	CASSIANGYTF
-	TRBV13	TRBJ2-2	TRBD1	TGTGCCAGCAGCTTGACAGGGTTGACAGCCGGGGAGCTGTTTTTT	CASSLTGLTAGELFF
many	TRBV2	TRBJ1-6	-	TGTGCCGGGAGAAACAGGGCTAATTCACCCCTCCACTTT	CAGRNRANSPLHF
-	TRBV7-2	TRBJ1-5	-	TGCGCCAGTGGACAGCCCTCTAGCAATCAGCCCCAGCATTTT	CASGQPSSNQPQHF
many	TRBV7-8	TRBJ1-5	-	TGTGCCAGCGAGGGGGACGTTGGACAGCCCCAGCATTTT	CASEGDVGQPQHF
many	TRBV29-1	TRBJ2-6	-	TGCAGCGCTTACTCTGGGGCCAACGTCCTGACTTTC	CSAYSGANVLTF
once	TRBV7-9	TRBJ1-1	-	TGTGCCAGCAGCCGCGAGTCGGACACTGAAGCTTTCTTT	CASSRESDTEAFF
-	TRBV2	TRBJ2-5	TRBD2	TGTGCCATCAGTGCCCTAGCGGGAGGGCAAGAGACCCAGTACTTC	CAISALAGGQETQYF
-	TRBV6-5	TRBJ1-1	-	TGTGCCAGCAGTTTCTACAGGGAGAACACTGAAGCTTTCTTT	CASSFYRENTEAFF
-	TRBV7-6	TRBJ2-5	TRBD1	TGTGCCAGCGCGAGGGGGCGGGAGACCCAGTACTTC	CASARGRETQYF
-	TRBV20-1	TRBJ2-2	TRBD1	TGCAGTGCTAGGGACAGGGCTGGGGAGCTGTTTTTT	CSARDRAGELFF
few	TRBV6-5	TRBJ1-5	-	TGTGCCAGCAGTTGGATTTCAGGGAGCAATCAGCCCCAGCATTTT	CASSWISGSNQPQHF
-	TRBV7-9	TRBJ2-7	-	TGTGCCAGCTCACCTGGTTCGGTAGCCTACGAGCAGTACTTC	CASSPGSVAYEQYF
-	TRBV6-1	TRBJ2-7	TRBD2	TGTGCCAGCAGATCAGTGTTACTAGCGACCTACGAGCAGTACTTC	CASRSVLLATYEQYF
few	TRBV25-1	TRBJ1-2	-	TGTGCCAGCAGCCAAGTAGGTGTCAGCAAAAACTATGGCTACACCTTC	CASSQVGVSKNYGYTF
-	TRBV7-9	TRBJ1-1	-	TGTGCCAGCAGCCGCAATGAAGCTTTCTTT	CASSRNEAFF
-	TRBV7-9	TRBJ2-7	-	TGTGCCAGCAGCTTAGATGGGCGCGGAAGAAGCTCCTACGAGCAGTACTTC	CASSLDGRGRSSYEQYF
-	TRBV15	TRBJ2-7	TRBD2	TGTGCCACCAGCAGTAAGAAGTTTAGCGGGAGGGCGGGGGAGCAGTACTTC	CATSSKKFSGRAGEQYF
few	TRBV12-3/TRBV12-4	TRBJ1-4	-	TGTGCCAGCAGTTTACGTGGACGGCGTGAAAAACTGTTTTTT	CASSLRGRREKLFF
-	TRBV2	TRBJ2-7	TRBD1	TGTGCCAGCAGCGGAGGCGCACAGGGGATCTACGAGCAGTACTTC	CASSGGAQGIYEQYF
few	TRBV19	TRBJ2-5	-	TGTGCCAGTAGTACCACCACCGAGGGGACCCAGTACTTC	CASSTTTEGTQYF
many	TRBV29-1	TRBJ1-1	TRBD1	TGCAGCGTTGCAAGGGGGCCGAACACTGAAGCTTTCTTT	CSVARGPNTEAFF
few	TRBV7-9	TRBJ2-7	-	TGTGCCAGCAGCCGAGGGGGTAGGGAGCAGTACTTC	CASSRGGREQYF
-	TRBV7-6	TRBJ2-3	-	TGTGCCAGCAGCTTAGAAGTGGGCACAGATACGCAGTATTTT	CASSLEVGTDTQYF
once	TRBV7-3	TRBJ1-2	-	TGTGCCAGCGGACAAGCCGAAAGTCATGACAAGAACTATGGCTACACCTTC	CASGQAESHDKNYGYTF